This T cell receptor beta chain was found in a study of blood T cell repertoires in COVID-19. Overall study context: Samples of COVID-19 (acute and convalescent) were obtained from the United States, Italy and Spain. T cells, B-cell-depleted T cells, or PBMCs provided the cDNA or gDNA that served as material.

CDR1 is MNHNY, CDR2 SVGAGI, per germline (reference sequence). The CDR3 sequence is 15 residues long. The trim removed 7 bases at V and 5 bases at J, leaving 12 bases unmatched. Seattle researchers signed up patients amid active infection and tracked them longitudinally. In the study's own analysis: Reference gene primer amplification gave nucleated cell count estimates. The assay was immunoSEQ multiplex PCR, and TCRdb's table has in-frame clones only and misses some. That table gives V, J and clone size, and the DNA gave D and trimming. This table holds under 250,000 clones, over 75% found once. The TCR was taken from a woman in her 70s with COVID-19, enrolled during active disease. V usage is TRBV6-6 and J usage is TRBJ2-7; 9 positions match TRBD1. Sequencing used peripheral blood. The CDR3 DNA sequence: TGTGCCAGCAATAAGATCCGGGACAGGGTCAACGAGCAGTACTTC. Protein sequence: CASNKIRDRVNEQYF.